The source of this TCR beta chain is a study of CD8+CD57+ T cells in acquired aplastic anemia. About the study: CD4+ and CD8+ cells, once sorted, gave DNA averaging approximately 3.4 ug. General study results and limits: CD8+ Simpson's diversity did not differ significantly between patients and controls. Between patients and controls, around 30 CD8+ CDR3 sequences were found in common.

In regard to this clonotype: Its antigen is not identified.

CDR1 and CDR2 (germline): SGHVS, FNYEAQ. V lost 4 bases to trimming and J lost 1 base; unmatched junction nucleotides: 2. The CDR3 covers 15 residues. CD8+CD57+ cell expansion had been shown by flow cytometry in patients chosen for sequencing. Template material for TCR beta VDJ and CDR3 profiling consisted of genomic DNA. MiXCR, run by TCRdb on the reads, gives a single entry per CDR3 protein. The sample carries about 180,000 distinct CDR3 sequences, 55% to 65% recorded once. Sample: sorted CD4+, CD8+, or CD8+CD57+ T cells (not recorded which) from PBMCs. This clonotype originated in a human donor with aplastic anemia. The chain uses TRBV7-6 and TRBJ2-2; 8 bases agree with TRBD2. The chain's CDR3 is CASSSLAGNTGELFF. The DNA of the CDR3 is TGTGCCAGCAGCTCTCTAGCGGGGAACACCGGGGAGCTGTTTTTT.